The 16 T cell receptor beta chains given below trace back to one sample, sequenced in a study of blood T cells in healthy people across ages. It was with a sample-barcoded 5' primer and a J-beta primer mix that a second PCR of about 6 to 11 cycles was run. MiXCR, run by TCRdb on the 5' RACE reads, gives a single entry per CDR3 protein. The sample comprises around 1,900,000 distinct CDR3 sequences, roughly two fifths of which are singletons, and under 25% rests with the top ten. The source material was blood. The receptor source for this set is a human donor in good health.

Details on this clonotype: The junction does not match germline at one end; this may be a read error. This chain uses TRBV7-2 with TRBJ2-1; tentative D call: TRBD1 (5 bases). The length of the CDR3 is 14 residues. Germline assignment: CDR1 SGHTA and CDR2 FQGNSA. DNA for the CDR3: TGTGCCAGCAATAACCCCAGTGGGGCTTATGAGCGGTTCTTC. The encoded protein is CASNNPSGAYERFF.

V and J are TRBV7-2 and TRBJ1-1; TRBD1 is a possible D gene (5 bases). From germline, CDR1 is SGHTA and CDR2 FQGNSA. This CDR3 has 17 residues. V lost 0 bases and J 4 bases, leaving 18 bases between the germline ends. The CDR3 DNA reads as TGTGCCAGCAGCTTAGCGTTGTTGTCAGGGATCGGCACTGAAGCTTTCTTT. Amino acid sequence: CASSLALLSGIGTEAFF.

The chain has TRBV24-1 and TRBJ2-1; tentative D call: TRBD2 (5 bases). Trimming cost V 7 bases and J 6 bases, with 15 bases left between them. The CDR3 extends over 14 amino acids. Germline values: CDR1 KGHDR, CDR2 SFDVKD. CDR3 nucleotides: TGTGCCACCAGAGGACCAGCCGCGGGCAATGAGCAGTTCTTC. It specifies CATRGPAAGNEQFF.

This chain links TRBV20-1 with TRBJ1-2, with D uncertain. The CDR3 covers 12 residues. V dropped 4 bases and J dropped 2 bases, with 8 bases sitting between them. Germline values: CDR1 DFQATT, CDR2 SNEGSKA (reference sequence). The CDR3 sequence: CSAIPWNYGYTF. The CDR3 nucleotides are TGCAGTGCTATCCCTTGGAACTATGGCTACACCTTC.

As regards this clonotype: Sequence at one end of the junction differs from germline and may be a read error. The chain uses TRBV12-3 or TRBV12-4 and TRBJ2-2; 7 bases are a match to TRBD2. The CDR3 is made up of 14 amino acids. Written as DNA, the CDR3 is TGTGCCGGCAGTAACGGGGGGTTTACCGGGGAGCGGTTTTTT. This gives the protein CAGSNGGFTGERFF.

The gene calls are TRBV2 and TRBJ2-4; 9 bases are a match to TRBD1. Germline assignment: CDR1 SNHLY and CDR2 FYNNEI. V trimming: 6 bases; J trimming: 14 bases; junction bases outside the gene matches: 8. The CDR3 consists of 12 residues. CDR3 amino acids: CASSLYRDREYF. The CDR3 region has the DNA TGTGCCAGCAGCCTTTACCGGGACAGGGAGTACTTC.

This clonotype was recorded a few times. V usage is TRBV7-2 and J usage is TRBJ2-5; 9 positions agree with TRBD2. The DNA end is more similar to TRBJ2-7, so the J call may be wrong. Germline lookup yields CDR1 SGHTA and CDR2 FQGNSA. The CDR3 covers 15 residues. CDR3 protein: CASSLRLAENYEQYF. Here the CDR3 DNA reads TGTGCCAGCAGCCTTAGACTAGCGGAGAACTACGAGCAGTACTTC.

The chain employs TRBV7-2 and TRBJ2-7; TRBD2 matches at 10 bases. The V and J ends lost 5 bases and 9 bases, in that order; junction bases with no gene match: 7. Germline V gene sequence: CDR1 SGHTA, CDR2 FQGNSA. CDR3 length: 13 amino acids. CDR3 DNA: TGTGCCAGCAGCCTTAGCGGGGGGAGGGGGCAGTACTTC. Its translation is CASSLSGGRGQYF. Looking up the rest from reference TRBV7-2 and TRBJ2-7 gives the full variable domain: GAGVSQSPSNKVTEKGKDVELRCDPISGHTALYWYRQSLGQGLEFLIYFQGNSAPDKSGLPSDRFSAERTGGSVSTLTIQRTQQEDSAVYLCASSLSGGRGQYFGPGTRLTVT.

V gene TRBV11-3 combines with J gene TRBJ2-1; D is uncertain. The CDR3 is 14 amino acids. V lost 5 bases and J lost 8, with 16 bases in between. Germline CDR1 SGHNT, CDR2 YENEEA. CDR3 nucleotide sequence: TGTGCCAGCAGCCCCAGCTCCCTGAGCCATGAGCAGTTCTTC. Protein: CASSPSSLSHEQFF.

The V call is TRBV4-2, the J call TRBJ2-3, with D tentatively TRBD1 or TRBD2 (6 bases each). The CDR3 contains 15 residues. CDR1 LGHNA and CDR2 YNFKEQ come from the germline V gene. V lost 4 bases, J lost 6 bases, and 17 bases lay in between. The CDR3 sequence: CASSLPLGGPDTQYF. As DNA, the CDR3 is TGTGCCAGCAGCCTACCCCTTGGGGGGCCGGATACGCAGTATTTT.

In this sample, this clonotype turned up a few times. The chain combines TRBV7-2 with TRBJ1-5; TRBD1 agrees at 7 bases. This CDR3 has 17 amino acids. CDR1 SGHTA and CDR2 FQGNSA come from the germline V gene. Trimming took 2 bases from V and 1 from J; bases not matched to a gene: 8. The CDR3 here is CASSLRFGTASNQPQHF. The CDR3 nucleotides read TGTGCCAGCAGCTTAAGGTTTGGGACAGCAAGCAATCAGCCCCAGCATTTT.

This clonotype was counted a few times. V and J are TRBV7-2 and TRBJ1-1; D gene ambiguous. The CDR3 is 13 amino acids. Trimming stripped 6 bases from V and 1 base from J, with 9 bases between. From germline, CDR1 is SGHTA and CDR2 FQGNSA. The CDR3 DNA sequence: TGTGCCAGCAGTTTCTACAGGAACACTGAAGCTTTCTTT. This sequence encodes CASSFYRNTEAFF. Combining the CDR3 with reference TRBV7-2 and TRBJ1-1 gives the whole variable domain GAGVSQSPSNKVTEKGKDVELRCDPISGHTALYWYRQSLGQGLEFLIYFQGNSAPDKSGLPSDRFSAERTGGSVSTLTIQRTQQEDSAVYLCASSFYRNTEAFFGQGTRLTVV.

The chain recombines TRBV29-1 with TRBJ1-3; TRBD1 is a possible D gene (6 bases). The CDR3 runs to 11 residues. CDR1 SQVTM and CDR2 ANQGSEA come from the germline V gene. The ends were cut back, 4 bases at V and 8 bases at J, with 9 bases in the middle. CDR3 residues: CSVGGADTIYF. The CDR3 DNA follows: TGCAGCGTTGGGGGGGCCGACACCATATATTTT.

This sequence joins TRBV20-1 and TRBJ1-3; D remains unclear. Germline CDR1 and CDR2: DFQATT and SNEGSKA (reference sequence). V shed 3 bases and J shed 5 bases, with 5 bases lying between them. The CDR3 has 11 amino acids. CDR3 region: CSASIRNTIYF. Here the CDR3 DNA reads TGCAGTGCTAGTATACGAAACACCATATATTTT.

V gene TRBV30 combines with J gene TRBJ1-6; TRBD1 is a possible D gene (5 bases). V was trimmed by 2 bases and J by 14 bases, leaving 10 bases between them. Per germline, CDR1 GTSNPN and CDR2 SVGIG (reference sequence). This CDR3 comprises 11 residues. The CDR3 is CAWSIGATLHF. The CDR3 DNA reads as TGTGCCTGGAGTATCGGGGCAACCCTCCACTTT. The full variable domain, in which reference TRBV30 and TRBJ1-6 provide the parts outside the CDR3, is SQTIHQWPATLVQPVGSPLSLECTVEGTSNPNLYWYRQAAGRGLQLLFYSVGIGQISSEVPQNLSASRPQDRQFILSSKKLLLSDSGFYLCAWSIGATLHFGNGTRLTVT.

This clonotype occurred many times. CDR3 coding DNA: TGTGCCAGCAGATCTAACACAGGGGGCAATTCACCCCTCCACTTT. As protein: CASRSNTGGNSPLHF. This chain uses TRBV7-6 with TRBJ1-6; 9 bases fit TRBD1. V lost 6 bases to trimming and J lost 7 bases; unmatched junction nucleotides: 7. Germline V gives CDR1 SGHVS, CDR2 FNYEAQ. The CDR3 is 15 amino acids.